This T cell receptor (beta chain) emerged from a study of T cells in Graves' hyperthyroidism and ophthalmopathy. This clonotype was seen a single time. The DNA is left out, because the CDR3 cannot be placed on it with certainty; the CDR3 is given as TCRdb lists it. Amplified TCR beta CDR3 regions derived from RNA transcripts. With the HTBI primer set, the TCR CDR3 went through a first round of RT-PCR. TCRdb re-called the multiplex PCR reads through MiXCR, storing one row per CDR3 protein. The data hold 600,000 to 800,000 distinct CDR3 sequences, with roughly a third observed a single time. Hyperthyroidism of Graves' type that showed no ophthalmopathy progression within 18 months was stable. Investigators excluded patients with uncontrolled infection, other autoimmune disease, pregnancy or lactation. The sequence was obtained from a woman in her thirties or forties with Graves' hyperthyroidism. Sequences were obtained from blood.

This CDR3 reads CAWSVGTGIPEYF. The chain recombines TRBV30 with TRBJ2-5; the D segment call TRBD1 is taken from the table without a DNA check. The CDR3 has 13 residues if both end residues are counted. Germline V lookup: CDR1 GTSNPN, CDR2 SVGIG (reference sequence).